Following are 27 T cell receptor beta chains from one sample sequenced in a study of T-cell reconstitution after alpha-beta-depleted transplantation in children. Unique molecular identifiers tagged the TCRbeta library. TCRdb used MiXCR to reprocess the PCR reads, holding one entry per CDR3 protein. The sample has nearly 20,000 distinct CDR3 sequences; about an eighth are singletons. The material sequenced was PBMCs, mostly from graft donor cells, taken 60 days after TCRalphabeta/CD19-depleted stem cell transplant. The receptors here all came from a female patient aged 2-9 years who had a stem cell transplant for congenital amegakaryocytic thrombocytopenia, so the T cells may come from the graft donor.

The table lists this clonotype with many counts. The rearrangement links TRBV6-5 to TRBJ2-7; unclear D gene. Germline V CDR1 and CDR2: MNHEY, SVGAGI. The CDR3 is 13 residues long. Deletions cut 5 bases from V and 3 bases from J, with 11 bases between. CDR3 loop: CASSSPESYEQYF. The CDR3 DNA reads TGTGCCAGCAGTAGCCCGGAGAGCTACGAGCAGTACTTC.

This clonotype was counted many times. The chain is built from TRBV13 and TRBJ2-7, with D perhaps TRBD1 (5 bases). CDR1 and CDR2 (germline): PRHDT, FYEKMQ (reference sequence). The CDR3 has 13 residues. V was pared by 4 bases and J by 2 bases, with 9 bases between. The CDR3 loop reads CASSYGHPYEQYF. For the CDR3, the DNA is TGTGCCAGCAGCTACGGACACCCCTACGAGCAGTACTTC. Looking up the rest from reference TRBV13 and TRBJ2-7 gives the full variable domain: AAGVIQSPRHLIKEKRETATLKCYPIPRHDTVYWYQQGPGQDPQFLISFYEKMQSDKGSIPDRFSAQQFSDYHSELNMSSLELGDSALYFCASSYGHPYEQYFGPGTRLTVT.

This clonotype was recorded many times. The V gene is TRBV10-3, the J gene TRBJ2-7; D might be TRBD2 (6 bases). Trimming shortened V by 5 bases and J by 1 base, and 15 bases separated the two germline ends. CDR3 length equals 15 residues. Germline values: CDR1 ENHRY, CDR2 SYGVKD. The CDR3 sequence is CAISQPLAGSYEQYF. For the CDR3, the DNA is TGTGCCATCAGTCAACCCCTGGCGGGGTCCTACGAGCAGTACTTC.

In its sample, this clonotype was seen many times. The CDR3 sequence: CASSSRRGTEAFF. The CDR3 DNA sequence: TGTGCCAGCAGCTCCCGCAGGGGGACTGAAGCTTTCTTT. This rearrangement joins TRBV7-9 to TRBJ1-1; 7 bases agree with TRBD1. The germline V gene encodes CDR1 SEHNR and CDR2 FQNEAQ (reference sequence). After removal of 4 bases from V and 5 bases from J, the junction contained 4 bases not matched to a gene. The CDR3 runs to 13 residues.

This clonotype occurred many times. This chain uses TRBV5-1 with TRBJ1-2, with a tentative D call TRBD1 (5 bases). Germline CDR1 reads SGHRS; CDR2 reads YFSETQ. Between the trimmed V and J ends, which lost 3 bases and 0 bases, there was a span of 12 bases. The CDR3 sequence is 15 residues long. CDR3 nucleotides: TGCGCCAGCAGCTCCGGGACCCGCTCTAACTATGGCTACACCTTC. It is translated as CASSSGTRSNYGYTF.

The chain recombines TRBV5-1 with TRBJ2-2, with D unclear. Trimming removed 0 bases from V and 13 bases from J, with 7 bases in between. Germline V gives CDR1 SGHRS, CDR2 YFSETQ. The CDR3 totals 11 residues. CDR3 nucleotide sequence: TGCGCCAGCAGCTTGGAGTCCGCGCTGTTTTTT. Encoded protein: CASSLESALFF.

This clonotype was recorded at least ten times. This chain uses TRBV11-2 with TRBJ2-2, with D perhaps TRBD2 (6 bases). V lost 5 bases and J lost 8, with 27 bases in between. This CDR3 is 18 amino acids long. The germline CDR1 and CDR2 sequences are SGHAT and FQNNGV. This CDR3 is CASSQRPVEGTTVGELFF. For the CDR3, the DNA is TGTGCCAGCAGCCAGAGACCTGTGGAGGGGACGACCGTGGGGGAGCTGTTTTTT.

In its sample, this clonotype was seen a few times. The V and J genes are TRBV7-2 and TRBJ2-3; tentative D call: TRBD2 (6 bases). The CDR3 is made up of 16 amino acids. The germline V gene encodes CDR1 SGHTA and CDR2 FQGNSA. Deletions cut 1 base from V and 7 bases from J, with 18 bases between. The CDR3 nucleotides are TGTGCCAGCAGCTTAGTTTCCGGGAGAGTGATGTATACGCAGTATTTT. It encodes CASSLVSGRVMYTQYF. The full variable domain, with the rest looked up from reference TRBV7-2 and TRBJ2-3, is GAGVSQSPSNKVTEKGKDVELRCDPISGHTALYWYRQSLGQGLEFLIYFQGNSAPDKSGLPSDRFSAERTGGSVSTLTIQRTQQEDSAVYLCASSLVSGRVMYTQYFGPGTRLTVL.

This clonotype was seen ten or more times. The CDR3 DNA reads TGCGCCAGCAGGACTGGACAGGGTGGCACTGAAGCTTTCTTT. This codes for CASRTGQGGTEAFF. The chain is built from TRBV5-1 and TRBJ1-1; 8 bases are a match to TRBD1. Per germline, CDR1 SGHRS and CDR2 YFSETQ. V lost 5 bases, J lost 4 bases, and 7 bases stayed unmatched. The CDR3 totals 14 residues.

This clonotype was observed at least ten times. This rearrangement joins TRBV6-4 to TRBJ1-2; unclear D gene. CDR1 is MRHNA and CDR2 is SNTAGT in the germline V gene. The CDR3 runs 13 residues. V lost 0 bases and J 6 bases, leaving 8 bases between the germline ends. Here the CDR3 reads CASSDSNSDGYTF. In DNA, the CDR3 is TGTGCCAGCAGTGACTCTAACTCGGATGGCTACACCTTC.

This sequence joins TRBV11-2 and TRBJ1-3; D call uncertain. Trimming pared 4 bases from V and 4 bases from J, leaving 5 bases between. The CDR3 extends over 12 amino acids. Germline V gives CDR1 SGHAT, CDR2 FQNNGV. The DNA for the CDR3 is TGTGCCAGCAGCTGGGTGGGAAACACCATATATTTT. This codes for CASSWVGNTIYF.

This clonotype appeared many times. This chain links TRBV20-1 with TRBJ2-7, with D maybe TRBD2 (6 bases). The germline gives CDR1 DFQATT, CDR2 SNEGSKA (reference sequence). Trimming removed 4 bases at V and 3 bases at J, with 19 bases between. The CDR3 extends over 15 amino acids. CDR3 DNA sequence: TGCAGTGCTAAGCCCCGCGGACGACTAGTCTACGAGCAGTACTTC. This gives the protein CSAKPRGRLVYEQYF.

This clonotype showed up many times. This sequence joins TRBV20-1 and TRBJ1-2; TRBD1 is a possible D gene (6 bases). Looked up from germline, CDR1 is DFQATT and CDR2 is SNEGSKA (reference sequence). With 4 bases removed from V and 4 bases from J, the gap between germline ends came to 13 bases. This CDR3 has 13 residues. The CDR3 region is CSATRTETYGYTF. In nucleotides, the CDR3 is TGCAGTGCTACAAGGACAGAAACCTATGGCTACACCTTC.

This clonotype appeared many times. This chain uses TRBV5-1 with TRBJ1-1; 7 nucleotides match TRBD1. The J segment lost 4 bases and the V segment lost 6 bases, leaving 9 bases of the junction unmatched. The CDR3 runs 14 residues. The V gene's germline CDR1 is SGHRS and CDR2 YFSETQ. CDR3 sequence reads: CASTRGQGGTEAFF. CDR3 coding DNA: TGCGCCAGCACCCGTGGCCAGGGGGGCACTGAAGCTTTCTTT.

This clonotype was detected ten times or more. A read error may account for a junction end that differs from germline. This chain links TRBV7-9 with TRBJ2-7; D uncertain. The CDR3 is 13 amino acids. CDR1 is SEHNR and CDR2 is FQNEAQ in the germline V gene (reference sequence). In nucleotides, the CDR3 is TGTGCCAGCAGCTTCCTGTTCTCCGACGAGCAGTACTTC. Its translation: CASSFLFSDEQYF.

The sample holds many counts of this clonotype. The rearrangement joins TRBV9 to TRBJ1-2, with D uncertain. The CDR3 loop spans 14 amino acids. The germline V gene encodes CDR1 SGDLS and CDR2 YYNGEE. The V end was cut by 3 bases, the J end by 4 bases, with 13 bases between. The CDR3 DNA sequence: TGTGCCAGCAGCGGAGCTCCCGGGCTCTATGGCTACACCTTC. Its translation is CASSGAPGLYGYTF.

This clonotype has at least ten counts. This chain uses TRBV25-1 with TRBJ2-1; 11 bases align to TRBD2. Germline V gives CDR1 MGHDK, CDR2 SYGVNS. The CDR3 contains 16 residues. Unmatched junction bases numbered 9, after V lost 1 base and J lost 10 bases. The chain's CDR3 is CASSESISGGVREQFF. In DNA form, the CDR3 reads TGTGCCAGCAGTGAATCCATTAGCGGGGGGGTGAGGGAGCAGTTCTTC.

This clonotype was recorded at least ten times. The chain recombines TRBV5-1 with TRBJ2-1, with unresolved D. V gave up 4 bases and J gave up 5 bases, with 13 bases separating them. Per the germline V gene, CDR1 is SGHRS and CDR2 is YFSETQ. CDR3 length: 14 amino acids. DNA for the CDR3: TGCGCCAGCAGCCCTCGATGGAGCGACAATGAGCAGTTCTTC. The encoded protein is CASSPRWSDNEQFF.

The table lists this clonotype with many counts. DNA of the CDR3: TGCAGCGTTGTGGATATGACAGGCCCTCCTAACACTGAAGCTTTCTTT. Protein sequence: CSVVDMTGPPNTEAFF. The chain combines TRBV29-1 with TRBJ1-1; a possible D gene is TRBD1 (6 bases). V lost 4 bases and J lost 2, with 20 bases in between. Germline V gene sequence: CDR1 SQVTM, CDR2 ANQGSEA. This CDR3 is built from 16 residues.

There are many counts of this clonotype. CDR3 bases: TGTGCCATCAGTGAGCCCGCGAACCAAGAGACCCAGTACTTC. This sequence encodes CAISEPANQETQYF. This chain connects TRBV10-3 to TRBJ2-5; D unclear. CDR3 length: 14 amino acids. The V end was cut by 2 bases, the J end by 0 bases, with 7 bases between. The germline gives CDR1 ENHRY, CDR2 SYGVKD.

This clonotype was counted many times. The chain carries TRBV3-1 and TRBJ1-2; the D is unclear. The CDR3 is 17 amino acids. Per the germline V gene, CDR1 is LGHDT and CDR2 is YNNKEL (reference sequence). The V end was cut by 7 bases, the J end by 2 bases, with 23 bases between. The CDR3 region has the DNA TGTGCCAGCACTTCTCACCTCGGGCCTCCGGTCAACTATGGCTACACCTTC. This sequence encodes CASTSHLGPPVNYGYTF.

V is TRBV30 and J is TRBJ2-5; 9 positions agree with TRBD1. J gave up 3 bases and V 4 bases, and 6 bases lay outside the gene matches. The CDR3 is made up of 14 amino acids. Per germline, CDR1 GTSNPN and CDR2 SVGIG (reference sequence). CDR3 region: CAWNRDRVKETQYF. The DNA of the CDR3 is TGTGCCTGGAATCGGGACAGGGTAAAAGAGACCCAGTACTTC.

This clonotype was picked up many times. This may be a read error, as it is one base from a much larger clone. In DNA form, the CDR3 reads TGTGTCAGCAGTCCCCCCTGGCGGTGGGGGGGCCAAGAGACCCAGTACTTC. Its translation is CVSSPPWRWGGQETQYF. The V and J genes are TRBV28 and TRBJ2-5; TRBD2 matches at 7 bases. The CDR3 totals 17 residues. Germline V gene data show CDR1 as MDHEN and CDR2 as SYDVKM. Using reference TRBV28 and TRBJ2-5 for the parts outside the CDR3, the full variable domain is DVKVTQSSRYLVKRTGEKVFLECVQDMDHENMFWYRQDPGLGLRLIYFSYDVKMKEKGDIPEGYSVSREKKERFSLILESASTNQTSMYLCVSSPPWRWGGQETQYFGPGTRLLVL.

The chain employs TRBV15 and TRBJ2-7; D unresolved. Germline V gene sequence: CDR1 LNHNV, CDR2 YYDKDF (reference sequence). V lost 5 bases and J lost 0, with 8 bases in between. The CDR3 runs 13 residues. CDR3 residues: CATSPASSYEQYF. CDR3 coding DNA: TGTGCCACCAGCCCGGCGAGCTCCTACGAGCAGTACTTC.

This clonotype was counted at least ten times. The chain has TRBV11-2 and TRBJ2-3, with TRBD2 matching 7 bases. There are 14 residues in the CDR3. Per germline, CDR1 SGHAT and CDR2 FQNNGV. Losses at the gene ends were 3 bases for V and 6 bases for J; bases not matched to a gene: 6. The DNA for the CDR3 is TGTGCCAGCAGCTTTAATCTAGCGGTGGATACGCAGTATTTT. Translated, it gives CASSFNLAVDTQYF.

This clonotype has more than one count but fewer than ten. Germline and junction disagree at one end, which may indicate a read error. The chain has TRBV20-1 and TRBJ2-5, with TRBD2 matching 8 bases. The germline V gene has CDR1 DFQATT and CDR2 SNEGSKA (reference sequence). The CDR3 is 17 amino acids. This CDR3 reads CCARFLLGGRRAETQYF. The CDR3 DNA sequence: TGCTGTGCTAGGTTTCTACTAGGCGGGAGGAGAGCGGAGACCCAGTACTTC.

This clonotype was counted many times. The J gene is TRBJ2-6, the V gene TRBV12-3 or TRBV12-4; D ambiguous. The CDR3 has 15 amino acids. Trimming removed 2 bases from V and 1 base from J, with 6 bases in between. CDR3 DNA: TGTGCCAGCAGTTTATTTTTTTCTGGGGCCAACGTCCTGACTTTC. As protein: CASSLFFSGANVLTF.